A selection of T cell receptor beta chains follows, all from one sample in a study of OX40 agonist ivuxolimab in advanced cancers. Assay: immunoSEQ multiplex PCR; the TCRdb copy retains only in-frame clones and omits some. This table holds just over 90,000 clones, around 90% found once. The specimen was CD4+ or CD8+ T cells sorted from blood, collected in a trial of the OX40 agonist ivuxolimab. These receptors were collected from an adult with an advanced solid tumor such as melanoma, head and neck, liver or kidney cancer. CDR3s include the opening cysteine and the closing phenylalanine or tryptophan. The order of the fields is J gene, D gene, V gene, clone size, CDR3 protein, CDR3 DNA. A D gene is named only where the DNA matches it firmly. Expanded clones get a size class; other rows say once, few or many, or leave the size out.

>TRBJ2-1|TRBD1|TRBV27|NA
CASSARGFTSDNEQFF
TGTGCCAGCAGCGCCAGGGGGTTCACTAGTGACAATGAGCAGTTCTTC
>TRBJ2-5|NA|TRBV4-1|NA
CASSQEVWAGYLQETQYF
TGCGCCAGCAGCCAAGAGGTTTGGGCAGGATACCTTCAAGAGACCCAGTACTTC
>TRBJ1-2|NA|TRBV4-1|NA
CASSQSKGYRENYGYTF
TGCGCCAGCAGCCAATCAAAGGGTTACAGGGAAAACTATGGCTACACCTTC
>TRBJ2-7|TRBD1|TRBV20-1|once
CSANRGYEQYF
TGCAGTGCTAACAGGGGTTACGAGCAGTACTTC
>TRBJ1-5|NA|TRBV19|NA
CASSVGTGVGNQPQHF
TGTGCCAGTAGTGTCGGAACGGGGGTGGGCAATCAGCCCCAGCATTTT
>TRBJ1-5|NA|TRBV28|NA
CASRAGGADNQPQHF
TGTGCCAGCAGGGCGGGGGGGGCGGATAATCAGCCCCAGCATTTT
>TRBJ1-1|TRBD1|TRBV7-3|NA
CASSHRQGTEAFF
TGTGCCAGCAGCCATAGACAGGGCACTGAAGCTTTCTTT
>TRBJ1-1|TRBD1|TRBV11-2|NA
CASSGQTGAGGAFF
TGTGCCAGCAGCGGACAGACAGGGGCCGGGGGAGCTTTCTTT
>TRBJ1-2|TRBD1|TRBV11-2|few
CASSYGGGAGGYTF
TGTGCCAGCAGCTACGGAGGGGGCGCCGGGGGCTACACCTTC
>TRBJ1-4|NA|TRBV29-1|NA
CSVRGGANEKLFF
TGCAGCGTGAGGGGGGGAGCTAATGAAAAACTGTTTTTT
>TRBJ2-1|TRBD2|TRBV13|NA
CASSFLLGGRALEQFF
TGTGCCAGCAGCTTTCTCCTAGGCGGGAGGGCCCTTGAGCAGTTCTTC
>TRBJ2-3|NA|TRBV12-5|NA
CASALIQIGTDTQYF
TGTGCTAGTGCCCTGATCCAAATTGGCACAGATACGCAGTATTTT
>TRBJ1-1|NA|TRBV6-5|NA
CASKGGSLEAFF
TGTGCCAGCAAGGGGGGTTCACTCGAAGCTTTCTTT
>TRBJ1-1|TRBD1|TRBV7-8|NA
CASSLVGQVEAFF
TGTGCCAGCAGCTTAGTCGGACAGGTTGAAGCTTTCTTT
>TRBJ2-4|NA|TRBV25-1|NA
CASSEDRGFGKNIQYF
TGTGCCAGCAGTGAAGATCGGGGATTCGGCAAAAACATTCAGTACTTC
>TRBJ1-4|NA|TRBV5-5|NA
CASSLYPFSTTNEKLFF
TGTGCCAGCAGCTTGTATCCCTTCTCTACAACTAATGAAAAACTGTTTTTT
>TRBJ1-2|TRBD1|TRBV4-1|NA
CASSNRGGGGYTF
TGCGCCAGCAGCAACAGGGGAGGTGGCGGCTACACCTTC
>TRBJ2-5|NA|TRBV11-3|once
CASSAGSTLLETQYF
TGTGCCAGCAGTGCAGGGTCCACCCTGCTTGAGACCCAGTACTTC
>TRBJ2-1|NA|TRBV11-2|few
CASSLDHREVPRPQFF
TGTGCCAGCAGCTTAGATCACAGGGAGGTTCCGAGGCCCCAGTTCTTC
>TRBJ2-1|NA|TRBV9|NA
CASSVGWSSYNEQFF
TGTGCCAGCAGCGTAGGGTGGAGCTCCTACAATGAGCAGTTCTTC
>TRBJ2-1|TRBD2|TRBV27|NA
CASSLNPGLANNEQFF
TGTGCCAGCAGTTTAAATCCGGGACTAGCGAACAATGAGCAGTTCTTC
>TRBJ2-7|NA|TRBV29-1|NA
CSVEFSSYEQYF
TGCAGCGTTGAATTTAGCTCCTACGAGCAGTACTTC
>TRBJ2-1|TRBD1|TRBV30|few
CAWGPGQKDEQFF
TGTGCCTGGGGACCGGGACAGAAGGATGAGCAGTTCTTC
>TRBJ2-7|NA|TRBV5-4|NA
CASSFGGGEQYF
TGTGCCAGCAGCTTTGGGGGAGGCGAGCAGTACTTC
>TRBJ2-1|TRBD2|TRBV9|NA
CASSVAGAGNEQFF
TGTGCCAGCAGCGTAGCGGGAGCGGGGAATGAGCAGTTCTTC
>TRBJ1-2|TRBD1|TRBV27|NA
CASSSRTGGDYGYTF
TGTGCCAGCAGTTCTCGGACAGGGGGCGACTATGGCTACACCTTC
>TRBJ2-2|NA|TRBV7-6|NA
CASSPDVRPNTGELFF
TGTGCCAGCAGCCCCGACGTGCGACCGAACACCGGGGAGCTGTTTTTT
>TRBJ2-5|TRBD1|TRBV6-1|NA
CASSERQGAIQETQYF
TGTGCCAGCAGTGAAAGACAGGGGGCGATTCAAGAGACCCAGTACTTC
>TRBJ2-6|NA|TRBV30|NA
CAWSGWDWANVLTF
TGTGCCTGGAGCGGCTGGGACTGGGCCAACGTCCTGACTTTC
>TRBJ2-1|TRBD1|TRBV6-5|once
CASSYLGQGNEQFF
TGTGCCAGCAGTTACCTGGGACAGGGCAATGAGCAGTTCTTC
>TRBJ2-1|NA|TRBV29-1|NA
CSVDPYNEQFF
TGCAGCGTTGACCCGTACAATGAGCAGTTCTTC
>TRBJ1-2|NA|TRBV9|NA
CASSVSGITDGYTF
TGTGCCAGCAGCGTGAGCGGGATTACAGATGGCTACACCTTC
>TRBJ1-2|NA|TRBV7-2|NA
CASRQDSYGYTF
TGTGCCAGCAGACAAGACAGCTATGGCTACACCTTC
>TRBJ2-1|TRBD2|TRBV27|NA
CASSLLGGRPDEQFF
TGTGCCAGCAGTTTATTGGGCGGGAGGCCCGATGAGCAGTTCTTC
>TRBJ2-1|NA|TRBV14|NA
CASEAAGWNEQFF
TGTGCCAGCGAGGCGGCAGGGTGGAATGAGCAGTTCTTC
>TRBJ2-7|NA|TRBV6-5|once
CASSYPGLGEQYF
TGTGCCAGCAGTTACCCAGGGCTAGGCGAGCAGTACTTC
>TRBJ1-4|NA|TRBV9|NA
CASSVGGLPNEKLFF
TGTGCCAGCAGCGTAGGGGGGCTTCCTAATGAAAAACTGTTTTTT
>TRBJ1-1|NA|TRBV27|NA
CASSFTTGGKPEAFF
TGTGCCAGCAGTTTCACGACGGGGGGGAAACCTGAAGCTTTCTTT